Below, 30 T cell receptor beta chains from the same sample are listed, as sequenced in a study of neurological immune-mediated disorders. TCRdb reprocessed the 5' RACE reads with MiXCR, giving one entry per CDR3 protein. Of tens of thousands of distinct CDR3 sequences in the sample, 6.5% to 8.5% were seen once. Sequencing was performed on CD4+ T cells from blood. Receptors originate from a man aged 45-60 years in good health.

DNA of the CDR3: TGTGCCAGTAGTATGGGGTCCGGGGGCTCTGGGGCCAACGTCCTGACTTTC. Translation: CASSMGSGGSGANVLTF. V usage is TRBV19 and J usage is TRBJ2-6; weak D call: TRBD2 (6 bases). The germline V gene has CDR1 LNHDA and CDR2 SQIVND (reference sequence). This CDR3 is built from 17 residues. V lost 3 bases to trimming and J lost 0 bases, with 12 bases between them.

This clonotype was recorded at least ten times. This CDR3 reads CASSQPLGQSTDTQYF. As DNA, the CDR3 is TGCGCCAGCAGCCAACCTCTAGGGCAGAGCACAGATACGCAGTATTTT. The chain couples TRBV4-1 to TRBJ2-3; D ambiguous. The CDR3 length is 16 residues. The V gene lost 2 bases and the J gene lost 0 bases, with 12 bases spanning the gap. Germline CDR1 and CDR2: MGHRA and YSYEKL.

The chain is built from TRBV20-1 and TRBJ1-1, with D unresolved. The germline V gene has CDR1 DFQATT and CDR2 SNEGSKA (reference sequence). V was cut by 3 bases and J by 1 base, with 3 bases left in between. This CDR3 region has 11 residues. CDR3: CSASGNTEAFF. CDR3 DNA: TGCAGTGCTAGCGGGAACACTGAAGCTTTCTTT.

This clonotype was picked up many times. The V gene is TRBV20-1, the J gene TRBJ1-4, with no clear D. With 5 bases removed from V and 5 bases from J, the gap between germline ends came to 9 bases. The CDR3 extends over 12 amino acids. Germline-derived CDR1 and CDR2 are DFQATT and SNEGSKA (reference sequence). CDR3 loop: CSALRRNEKLFF. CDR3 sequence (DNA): TGCAGTGCTCTCCGGAGGAATGAAAAACTGTTTTTT.

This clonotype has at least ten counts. CDR3 protein: CSALQGVGNQPQHF. The CDR3 DNA reads TGCAGTGCGCTACAGGGGGTCGGAAATCAGCCCCAGCATTTT. This chain links TRBV20-1 with TRBJ1-5; 8 nucleotides agree with TRBD1. Germline values: CDR1 DFQATT, CDR2 SNEGSKA (reference sequence). Trimming took 6 bases from V and 4 from J; bases not matched to a gene: 8. The CDR3 is 14 residues long.

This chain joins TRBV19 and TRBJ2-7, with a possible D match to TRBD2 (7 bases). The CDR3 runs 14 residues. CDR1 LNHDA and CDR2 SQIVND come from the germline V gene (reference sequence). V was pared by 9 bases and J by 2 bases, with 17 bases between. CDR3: CASRGPGLTYEQYF. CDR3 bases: TGTGCCAGCAGGGGACCGGGACTAACCTACGAGCAGTACTTC.

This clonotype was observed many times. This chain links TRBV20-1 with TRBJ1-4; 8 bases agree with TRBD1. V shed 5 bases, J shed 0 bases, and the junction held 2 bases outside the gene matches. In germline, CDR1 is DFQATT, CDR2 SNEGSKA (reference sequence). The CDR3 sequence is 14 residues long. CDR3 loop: CSAQQGATNEKLFF. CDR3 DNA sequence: TGCAGTGCTCAACAGGGGGCAACTAATGAAAAACTGTTTTTT.

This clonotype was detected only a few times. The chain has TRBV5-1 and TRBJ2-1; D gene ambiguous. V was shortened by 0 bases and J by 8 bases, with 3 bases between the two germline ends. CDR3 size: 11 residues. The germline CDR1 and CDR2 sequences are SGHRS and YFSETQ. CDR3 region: CASSLVDEQFF. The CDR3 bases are TGCGCCAGCAGCTTGGTCGATGAGCAGTTCTTC.

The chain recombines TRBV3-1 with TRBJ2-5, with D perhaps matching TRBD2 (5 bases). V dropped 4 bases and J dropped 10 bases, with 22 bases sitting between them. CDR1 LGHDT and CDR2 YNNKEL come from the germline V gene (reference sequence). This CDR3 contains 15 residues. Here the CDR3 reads CASSPRTRTGGDQYF. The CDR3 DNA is TGTGCCAGCAGCCCCCGAACGCGGACTGGTGGGGACCAGTACTTC.

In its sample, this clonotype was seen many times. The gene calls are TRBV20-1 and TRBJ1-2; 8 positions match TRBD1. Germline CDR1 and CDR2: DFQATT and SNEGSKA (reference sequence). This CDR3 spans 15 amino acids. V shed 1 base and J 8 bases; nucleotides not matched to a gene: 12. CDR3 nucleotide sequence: TGCAGTGCTAGAGGGAACAGGGGGGAAAGTGACGGCTACACCTTC. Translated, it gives CSARGNRGESDGYTF.

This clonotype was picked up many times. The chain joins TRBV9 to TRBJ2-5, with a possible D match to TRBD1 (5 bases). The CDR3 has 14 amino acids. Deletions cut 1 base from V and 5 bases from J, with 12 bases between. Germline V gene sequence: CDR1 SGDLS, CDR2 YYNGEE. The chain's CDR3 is CASSVSAGLETQYF. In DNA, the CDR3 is TGTGCCAGCAGCGTAAGCGCAGGGCTGGAGACCCAGTACTTC. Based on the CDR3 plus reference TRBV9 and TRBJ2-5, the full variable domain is DSGVTQTPKHLITATGQRVTLRCSPRSGDLSVYWYQQSLDQGLQFLIQYYNGEERAKGNILERFSAQQFPDLHSELNLSSLELGDSALYFCASSVSAGLETQYFGPGTRLLVL.

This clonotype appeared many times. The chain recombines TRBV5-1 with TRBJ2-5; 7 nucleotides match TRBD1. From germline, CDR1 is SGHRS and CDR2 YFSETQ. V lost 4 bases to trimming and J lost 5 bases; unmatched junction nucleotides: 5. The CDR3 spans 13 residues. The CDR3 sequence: CASSLTGVETQYF. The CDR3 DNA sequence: TGCGCCAGCAGCCTAACAGGGGTGGAGACCCAGTACTTC.

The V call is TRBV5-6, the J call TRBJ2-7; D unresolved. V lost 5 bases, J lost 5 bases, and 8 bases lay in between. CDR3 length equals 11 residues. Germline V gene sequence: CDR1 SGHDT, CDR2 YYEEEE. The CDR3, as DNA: TGTGCCAGCAGTTGGCAGCACGAGCAGTACTTC. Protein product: CASSWQHEQYF.

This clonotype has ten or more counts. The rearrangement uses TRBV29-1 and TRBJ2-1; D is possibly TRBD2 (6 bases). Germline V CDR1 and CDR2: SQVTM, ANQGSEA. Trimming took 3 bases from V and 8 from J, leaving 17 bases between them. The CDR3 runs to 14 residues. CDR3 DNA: TGCAGCGTTGAGGGTAGACTAGTTCGCGATGAGCAGTTCTTC. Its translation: CSVEGRLVRDEQFF.

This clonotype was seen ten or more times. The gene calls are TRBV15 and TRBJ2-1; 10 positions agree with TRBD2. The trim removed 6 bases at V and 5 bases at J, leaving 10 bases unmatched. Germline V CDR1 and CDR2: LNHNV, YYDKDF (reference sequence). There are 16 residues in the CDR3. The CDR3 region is CATRTPGTSVNNEQFF. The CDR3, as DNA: TGTGCCACCAGGACTCCCGGGACTAGCGTAAACAATGAGCAGTTCTTC.

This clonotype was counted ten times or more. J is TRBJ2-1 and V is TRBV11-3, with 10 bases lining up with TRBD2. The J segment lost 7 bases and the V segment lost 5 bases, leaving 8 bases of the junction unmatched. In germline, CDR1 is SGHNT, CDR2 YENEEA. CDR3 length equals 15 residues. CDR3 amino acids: CASSLSGRGVNEQFF. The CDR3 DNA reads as TGTGCCAGCAGCCTAAGCGGGAGGGGTGTGAATGAGCAGTTCTTC.

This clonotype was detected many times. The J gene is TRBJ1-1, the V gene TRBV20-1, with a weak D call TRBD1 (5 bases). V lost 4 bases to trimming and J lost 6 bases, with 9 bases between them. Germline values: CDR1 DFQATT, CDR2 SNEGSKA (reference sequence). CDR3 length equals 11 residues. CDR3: CSATRVPEAFF. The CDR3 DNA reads TGCAGTGCTACCAGGGTCCCTGAAGCTTTCTTT.

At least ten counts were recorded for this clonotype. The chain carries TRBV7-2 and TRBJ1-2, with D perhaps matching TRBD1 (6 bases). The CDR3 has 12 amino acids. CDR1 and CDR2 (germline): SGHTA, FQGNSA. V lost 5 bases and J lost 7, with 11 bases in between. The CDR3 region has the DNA TGTGCCAGCAGCCGGGGGGCGGGTGGCTACACCTTC. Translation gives CASSRGAGGYTF.

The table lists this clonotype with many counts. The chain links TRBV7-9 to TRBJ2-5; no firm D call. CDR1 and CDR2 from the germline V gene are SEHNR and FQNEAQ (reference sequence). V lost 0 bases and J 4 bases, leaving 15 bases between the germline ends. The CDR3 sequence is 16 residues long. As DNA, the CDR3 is TGTGCCAGCAGCTTAGCGATGTTGGGAAGGTCAGAGACCCAGTACTTC. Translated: CASSLAMLGRSETQYF.

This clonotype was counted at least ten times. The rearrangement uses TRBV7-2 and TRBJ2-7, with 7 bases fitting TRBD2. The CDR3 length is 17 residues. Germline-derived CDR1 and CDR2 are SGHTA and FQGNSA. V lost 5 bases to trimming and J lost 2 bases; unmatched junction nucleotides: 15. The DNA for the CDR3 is TGTGCCAGCAGCCCAAGTGGGGCGGGAGTTAGAGCCTACGAGCAGTACTTC. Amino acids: CASSPSGAGVRAYEQYF.

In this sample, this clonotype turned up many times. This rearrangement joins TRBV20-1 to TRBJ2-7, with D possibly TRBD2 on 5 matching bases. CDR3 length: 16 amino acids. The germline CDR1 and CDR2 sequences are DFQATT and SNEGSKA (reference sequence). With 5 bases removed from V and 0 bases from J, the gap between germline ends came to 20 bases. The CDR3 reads CSAPDFRSGSSYEQYF. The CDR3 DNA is TGCAGTGCTCCGGACTTTCGTAGTGGGAGCTCCTACGAGCAGTACTTC.

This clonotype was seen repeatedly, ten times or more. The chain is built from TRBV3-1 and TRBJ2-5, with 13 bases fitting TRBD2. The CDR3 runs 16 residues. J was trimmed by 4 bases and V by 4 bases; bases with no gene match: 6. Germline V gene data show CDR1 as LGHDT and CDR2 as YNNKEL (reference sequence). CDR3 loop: CASSRGLAGVRETQYF. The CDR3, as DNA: TGTGCCAGCAGCCGCGGACTAGCGGGAGTTAGAGAGACCCAGTACTTC.

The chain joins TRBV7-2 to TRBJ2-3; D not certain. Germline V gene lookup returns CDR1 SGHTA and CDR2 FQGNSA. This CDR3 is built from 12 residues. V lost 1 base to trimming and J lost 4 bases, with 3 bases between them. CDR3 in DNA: TGTGCCAGCAGCTTAGAATCAGATACGCAGTATTTT. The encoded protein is CASSLESDTQYF.

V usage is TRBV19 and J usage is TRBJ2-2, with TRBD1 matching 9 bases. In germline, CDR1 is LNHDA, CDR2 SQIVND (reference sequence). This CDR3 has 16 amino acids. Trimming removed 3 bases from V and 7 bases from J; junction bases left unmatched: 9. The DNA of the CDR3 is TGTGCCAGTAGTATCGGGGACAGGGTTGGCATCGGGGAGCTGTTTTTT. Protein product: CASSIGDRVGIGELFF.

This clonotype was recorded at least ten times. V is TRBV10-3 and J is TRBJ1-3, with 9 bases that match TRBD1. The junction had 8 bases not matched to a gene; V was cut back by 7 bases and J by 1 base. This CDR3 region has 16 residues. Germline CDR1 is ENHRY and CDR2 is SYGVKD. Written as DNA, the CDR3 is TGTGCCATCACCCCGACAGGGGGTGGGTCTGGAAACACCATATATTTT. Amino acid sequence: CAITPTGGGSGNTIYF.

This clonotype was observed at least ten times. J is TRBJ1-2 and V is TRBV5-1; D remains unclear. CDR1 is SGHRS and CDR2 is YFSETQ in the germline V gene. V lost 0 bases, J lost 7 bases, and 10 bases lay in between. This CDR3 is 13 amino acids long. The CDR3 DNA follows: TGCGCCAGCAGCTTGGAGAGCCTCGGTGGCTACACCTTC. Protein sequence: CASSLESLGGYTF.

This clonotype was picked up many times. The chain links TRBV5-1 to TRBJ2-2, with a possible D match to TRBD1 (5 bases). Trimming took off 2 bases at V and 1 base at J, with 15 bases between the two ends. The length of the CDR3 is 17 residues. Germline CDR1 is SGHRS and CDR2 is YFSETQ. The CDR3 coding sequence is TGCGCCAGCAGCTTCGTAAGACCAACAGGGAACACCGGGGAGCTGTTTTTT. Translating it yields CASSFVRPTGNTGELFF.

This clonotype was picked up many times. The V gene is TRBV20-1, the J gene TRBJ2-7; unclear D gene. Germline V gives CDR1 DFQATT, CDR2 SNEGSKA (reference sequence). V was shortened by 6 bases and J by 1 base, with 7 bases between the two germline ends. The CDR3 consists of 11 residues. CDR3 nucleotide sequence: TGCAGTGCCTTGACTTCCTACGAGCAGTACTTC. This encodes CSALTSYEQYF.

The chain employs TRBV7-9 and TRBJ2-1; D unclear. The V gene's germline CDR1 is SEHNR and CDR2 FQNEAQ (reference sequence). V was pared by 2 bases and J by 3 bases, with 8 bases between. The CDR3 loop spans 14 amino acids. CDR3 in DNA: TGTGCCAGCAGCTTACTAGTAGGCTACAATGAGCAGTTCTTC. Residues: CASSLLVGYNEQFF. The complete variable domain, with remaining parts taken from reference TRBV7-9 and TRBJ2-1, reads DTGVSQNPRHKITKRGQNVTFRCDPISEHNRLYWYRQTLGQGPEFLTYFQNEAQLEKSRLLSDRFSAERPKGSFSTLEIQRTEQGDSAMYLCASSLLVGYNEQFFGPGTRLTVL.

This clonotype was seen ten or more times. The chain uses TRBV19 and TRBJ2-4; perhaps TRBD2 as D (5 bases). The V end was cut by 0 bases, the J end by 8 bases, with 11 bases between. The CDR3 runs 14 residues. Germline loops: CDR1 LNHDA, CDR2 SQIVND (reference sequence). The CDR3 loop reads CASSIDSDGDIQYF. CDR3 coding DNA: TGTGCCAGTAGTATAGACTCCGACGGGGACATTCAGTACTTC.